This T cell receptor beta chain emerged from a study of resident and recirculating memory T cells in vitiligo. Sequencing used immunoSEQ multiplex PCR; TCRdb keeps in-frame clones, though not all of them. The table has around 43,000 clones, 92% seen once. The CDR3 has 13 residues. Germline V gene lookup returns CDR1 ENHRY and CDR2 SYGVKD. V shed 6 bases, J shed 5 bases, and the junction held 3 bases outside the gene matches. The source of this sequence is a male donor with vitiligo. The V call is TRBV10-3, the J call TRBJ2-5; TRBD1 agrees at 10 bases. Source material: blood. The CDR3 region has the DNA TGTGCCATCAGGGGGACAGGGGAGGAGACCCAGTACTTC. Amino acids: CAIRGTGEETQYF.